The table lists the clone carrying this T cell receptor beta chain with many counts. This CDR3 contains 15 residues. Trimming left V 5 bases short and J 4 bases short, with 17 bases between. The germline V gene has CDR1 SGHAT and CDR2 FQNNGV. These data belong to a study of T cells in Graves' hyperthyroidism and ophthalmopathy. At the level of the study: Before any treatment, at initial diagnosis, peripheral blood was collected.

Amplification yielded TCR beta CDR3 regions, with RNA transcripts as the source. The HTBI primer set drove a first-round RT-PCR of the TCR CDR3. TCRdb re-analysed the multiplex PCR reads in MiXCR, keeping a single row per CDR3 protein. The sample lists some 50,000 distinct CDR3 sequences, approximately 48% occurring once. This chain connects TRBV11-2 to TRBJ2-5; possibly TRBD1 for D (6 bases). The sequencing sample was made of blood. This sequence was found in a woman in her fifties or sixties with Graves' ophthalmopathy. CDR3: CASSQQGTPGETQYF. The CDR3 coding sequence is TGTGCCAGCAGCCAACAGGGCACACCGGGAGAGACCCAGTACTTC.